Each of the 26 T cell receptor beta chains below was sequenced from the same sample in a study of blood T cell repertoires in COVID-19. The protocol was immunoSEQ multiplex PCR, while the TCRdb copy is restricted to in-frame clones and leaves out a portion. The sample holds some 150,000 clones, roughly 90% seen once. The specimen was peripheral blood. These receptors came from a woman between 45 and 60 years old with acute or convalescent COVID-19.

This clone was picked up one time. V usage is TRBV5-5 and J usage is TRBJ2-1; 9 nucleotides align to TRBD2. Germline assignment: CDR1 SGHKS and CDR2 YYEKEE (reference sequence). The CDR3 contains 17 residues. The V gene end was trimmed by 0 bases and the J gene end by 7 bases; junction bases not matched to a gene: 11. The CDR3 sequence: CASSLAGGLAQTNEQFF. The CDR3 coding sequence is TGTGCCAGCAGCTTGGCTGGGGGACTAGCTCAAACTAATGAGCAGTTCTTC.

CDR3 region: CASEDRGDSPLHF. The CDR3 region has the DNA TGTGCCAGCGAAGACAGGGGGGATTCACCCCTCCACTTT. The chain carries TRBV2 and TRBJ1-6, with TRBD1 matching over 9 bases. Germline CDR1 reads SNHLY; CDR2 reads FYNNEI. The CDR3 extends over 13 amino acids. After removal of 8 bases from V and 8 bases from J, the junction contained 4 bases not matched to a gene.

This rearrangement joins TRBV5-8 to TRBJ2-1, with 7 bases lining up with TRBD2. With V trimmed by 0 bases and J by 4 bases, 4 bases remained unmatched. Germline V gives CDR1 SGHTS, CDR2 YDEGEE. CDR3 length: 15 residues. CDR3 sequence reads: CASSLGSGAYNEQFF. The CDR3 DNA follows: TGTGCCAGCAGCTTGGGGAGCGGGGCTTACAATGAGCAGTTCTTC.

Here the CDR3 DNA reads TGTGCCAGCAGCCCAGGGGTGAATAATTCACCCCTCCACTTT. As protein: CASSPGVNNSPLHF. The chain links TRBV9 to TRBJ1-6; possibly TRBD1 for D (6 bases). The CDR3 is 14 residues long. The germline V gene encodes CDR1 SGDLS and CDR2 YYNGEE. With 4 bases removed from V and 5 bases from J, the gap between germline ends came to 10 bases. The whole variable domain, remainder taken from reference TRBV9 and TRBJ1-6, is DSGVTQTPKHLITATGQRVTLRCSPRSGDLSVYWYQQSLDQGLQFLIQYYNGEERAKGNILERFSAQQFPDLHSELNLSSLELGDSALYFCASSPGVNNSPLHFGNGTRLTVT.

The chain has TRBV24-1 and TRBJ2-3; 11 bases fit TRBD1. The CDR3 is 16 residues long. J was trimmed by 5 bases and V by 1 base; bases with no gene match: 4. CDR1 and CDR2 (germline): KGHDR, SFDVKD. This CDR3 is CATSDFGQGAGDTQYF. CDR3 coding DNA: TGTGCCACCAGTGATTTCGGACAGGGGGCTGGAGATACGCAGTATTTT.

V is TRBV27 and J is TRBJ2-3; D not certain. There are 13 residues in the CDR3. Germline CDR1 MNHEY, CDR2 SMNVEV (reference sequence). V was cut by 1 base and J by 3 bases, with 5 bases left in between. This CDR3 reads CASSLLRTDTQYF. CDR3 DNA: TGTGCCAGCAGTTTATTGAGAACAGATACGCAGTATTTT.

This sequence joins TRBV6-5 and TRBJ2-7; 7 positions agree with TRBD1. Germline CDR1 is MNHEY and CDR2 is SVGAGI. The ends lost 6 bases at V and 3 bases at J; junction bases unmatched: 8. The CDR3 is made up of 14 amino acids. Here the CDR3 DNA reads TGTGCCAGCAGGGTGGGACAGAGCTTCTACGAGCAGTACTTC. Translation gives CASRVGQSFYEQYF.

The genes are TRBV27 and TRBJ2-7; 9 bases are shared with TRBD1. The CDR3 has 15 residues. The germline gives CDR1 MNHEY, CDR2 SMNVEV (reference sequence). Trimming removed 5 bases from V and 1 base from J; junction bases left unmatched: 6. The CDR3 nucleotides read TGTGCCAGCAGTCTTCTGACAGGGGGTTCCTACGAGCAGTACTTC. Residues: CASSLLTGGSYEQYF.

This chain uses TRBV11-3 with TRBJ1-1, with a tentative D call TRBD1 (6 bases). The CDR3 is 16 residues long. Trimming cost V 6 bases and J 5 bases, with 22 bases left between them. CDR1 and CDR2 from the germline V gene are SGHNT and YENEEA. The CDR3 spells CASSQFRGGQSTEAFF. In DNA form, the CDR3 reads TGTGCCAGCAGTCAATTTAGGGGGGGGCAAAGTACTGAAGCTTTCTTT.

In regard to this clone: Additional DNA sequences in this sample encode the identical CDR3. V usage is TRBV4-1 and J usage is TRBJ1-1; weak D call: TRBD1 (5 bases). V gave up 1 base and J gave up 0 bases, with 6 bases separating them. CDR1 and CDR2 (germline): MGHRA, YSYEKL. CDR3 length: 14 amino acids. The CDR3 here is CASSQVTVNTEAFF. In DNA form, the CDR3 reads TGCGCCAGCAGCCAAGTGACAGTGAACACTGAAGCTTTCTTT.

The chain is built from TRBV27 and TRBJ1-4; perhaps TRBD1 as D (6 bases). The CDR3 totals 15 residues. Germline assignment: CDR1 MNHEY and CDR2 SMNVEV (reference sequence). Trimming removed 5 bases from V and 8 bases from J, with 18 bases in between. The CDR3 DNA follows: TGTGCCAGCAGTCCCCGGGGGGCATGGGCCGAAAAACTGTTTTTT. Residues: CASSPRGAWAEKLFF.

The genes are TRBV12-3 or TRBV12-4 and TRBJ1-1; tentative D call: TRBD1 (5 bases). This CDR3 is 12 amino acids long. With 8 bases removed from V and 1 base from J, the gap between germline ends came to 8 bases. As DNA, the CDR3 is TGTGCCAGCCTGGGGCAGAACACTGAAGCTTTCTTT. The encoded protein is CASLGQNTEAFF.

For this clone: At one end the junction does not follow the germline gene, possibly because of a read error. The chain couples TRBV12-5 to TRBJ1-5; maybe TRBD1 (6 bases). The CDR3 runs 15 residues. Germline-derived CDR1 and CDR2 are LGHNT and FRNRAP. The chain's CDR3 is CASGLVEQGNQPQHF. For the CDR3, the DNA is TGTGCTAGTGGTTTGGTAGAACAGGGCAACCAGCCCCAGCATTTT.

This chain links TRBV5-8 with TRBJ1-5; a possible D gene is TRBD1 (6 bases). Germline V gene lookup returns CDR1 SGHTS and CDR2 YDEGEE. Trimming cost V 3 bases and J 0 bases, with 22 bases left between them. The CDR3 is 19 residues long. CDR3 bases: TGTGCCAGCAGCTACCACAGGGCCGAAGCACCGTATAGCAATCAGCCCCAGCATTTT. Translation gives CASSYHRAEAPYSNQPQHF. The entire variable domain, with the rest obtained from reference TRBV5-8 and TRBJ1-5, is as follows: EAGVTQSPTHLIKTRGQQATLRCSPISGHTSVYWYQQALGLGLQFLLWYDEGEERNRGNFPPRFSGRQFPNYSSELNVNALELEDSALYLCASSYHRAEAPYSNQPQHFGDGTRLSIL.

This clone came up a few times. The V gene is TRBV3-1 (or the pseudogene TRBV3-2), the J gene TRBJ1-1, with D possibly matching TRBD1 (5 bases). There are 14 residues in the CDR3. Germline-derived CDR1 and CDR2 are LGHDT and YNNKEL (reference sequence). V was trimmed by 4 bases and J by 0 bases, leaving 9 bases between them. The CDR3 sequence is CASSPDMMNTEAFF. For the CDR3, the DNA is TGTGCCAGCAGCCCGGACATGATGAACACTGAAGCTTTCTTT.

V and J are TRBV11-2 and TRBJ2-7, with D perhaps TRBD1 (5 bases). Between the trimmed V and J ends, which lost 1 base and 4 bases, there was a span of 14 bases. This CDR3 contains 15 residues. Looked up from germline, CDR1 is SGHAT and CDR2 is FQNNGV. The CDR3 reads CASSLGGDPSYEQYF. The CDR3 nucleotides read TGTGCCAGCAGCTTAGGGGGCGACCCCTCATACGAGCAGTACTTC.

This sequence joins TRBV30 and TRBJ2-7; no clear D. This CDR3 contains 14 residues. Germline CDR1 is GTSNPN and CDR2 is SVGIG (reference sequence). V shed 2 bases and J shed 2 bases, with 13 bases lying between them. The CDR3 coding sequence is TGTGCCTGGAGTCCGGAGAAGATTGCCTACGAGCAGTACTTC. It translates to CAWSPEKIAYEQYF.

The chain has TRBV5-4 and TRBJ1-1; TRBD1 might be the D (5 bases). The ends were cut back, 3 bases at V and 6 bases at J, with 15 bases in the middle. The CDR3 totals 14 residues. The germline CDR1 and CDR2 sequences are SGHNT and YYREEE (reference sequence). CDR3 nucleotides: TGTGCCAGCAGCTCCCCGGGGGGTCTGGCTGAAGCTTTCTTT. It is translated as CASSSPGGLAEAFF.

Written as DNA, the CDR3 is TGTGCCAGTAGGAGTGCAGACAGGGGATTCTCGCAGTATTTT. This gives the protein CASRSADRGFSQYF. The V gene is TRBV19, the J gene TRBJ2-3, with 8 bases aligning to TRBD1. Looked up from germline, CDR1 is LNHDA and CDR2 is SQIVND (reference sequence). Unmatched junction bases numbered 12, after V lost 6 bases and J lost 10 bases. There are 14 residues in the CDR3.

This clone was observed once. The chain joins TRBV3-1 (or the pseudogene TRBV3-2) to TRBJ2-7; 10 positions match TRBD1. The CDR3 totals 14 residues. V dropped 1 base and J dropped 7; count of bases not matched to a gene: 4. In germline, CDR1 is LGHDT, CDR2 YNNKEL (reference sequence). The DNA for the CDR3 is TGTGCCAGCAGCCAAGCCGGGACAGGGGTTGAGCAGTACTTC. This codes for CASSQAGTGVEQYF.

The CDR3, as DNA: TGTGCCTGGAGTGTACCGGGACTAGCGGGAGTAGATACGCAGTATTTT. Protein product: CAWSVPGLAGVDTQYF. The chain carries TRBV30 and TRBJ2-3; 14 bases align to TRBD2. Germline values: CDR1 GTSNPN, CDR2 SVGIG (reference sequence). The CDR3 sequence is 16 residues long. V was clipped by 0 bases and J by 5 bases; unmatched bases: 4.

This clone showed up just a few times. The chain employs TRBV27 and TRBJ1-5; D is unclear. There are 14 residues in the CDR3. With 4 bases removed from V and 0 bases from J, the gap between germline ends came to 7 bases. CDR1 and CDR2 (germline): MNHEY, SMNVEV (reference sequence). The CDR3 DNA follows: TGTGCCAGCAGTTCCTATTATAGCAATCAGCCCCAGCATTTT. It encodes CASSSYYSNQPQHF.

This chain joins TRBV7-9 and TRBJ2-3, with TRBD1 identical over 9 bases. V shed 4 bases and J 1 base; nucleotides not matched to a gene: 3. In germline, CDR1 is SEHNR, CDR2 FQNEAQ (reference sequence). The CDR3 runs 15 residues. CDR3 in DNA: TGTGCCAGCAGCTCACGACAGGGGGGCACAGATACGCAGTATTTT. Translated, it gives CASSSRQGGTDTQYF.

The chain uses TRBV24-1 and TRBJ2-7; a possible D gene is TRBD2 (6 bases). Germline CDR1 is KGHDR and CDR2 is SFDVKD. V was clipped by 1 base and J by 1 base, with 10 bases between them. The CDR3 sequence is 15 residues long. The CDR3 is CATSDFTGVSYEQYF. As DNA, the CDR3 is TGTGCCACCAGTGATTTCACGGGAGTGTCCTACGAGCAGTACTTC.

The chain carries TRBV6-6 and TRBJ1-3, with D tentatively TRBD1 (6 bases). Germline V gives CDR1 MNHNY, CDR2 SVGAGI (reference sequence). The CDR3 has 15 amino acids. The V and J ends lost 6 bases and 3 bases respectively, with 15 bases between them. The DNA for the CDR3 is TGTGCCAGCAGCTCGGACAGATCTTATGGAAACACCATATATTTT. Its translation: CASSSDRSYGNTIYF.

V usage is TRBV19 and J usage is TRBJ2-1; 7 bases are a match to TRBD1. Trimming at V came to 1 base and at J to 12 bases, leaving 6 bases not matched to a gene. CDR1 and CDR2 (germline): LNHDA, SQIVND (reference sequence). The CDR3 sequence is 13 residues long. CDR3 protein: CASSIGQGVTQFF. DNA of the CDR3: TGTGCCAGTAGTATAGGACAGGGTGTAACGCAGTTCTTC. Complete variable domain (other parts from reference TRBV19 and TRBJ2-1): DGGITQSPKYLFRKEGQNVTLSCEQNLNHDAMYWYRQDPGQGLRLIYYSQIVNDFQKGDIAEGYSVSREKKESFPLTVTSAQKNPTAFYLCASSIGQGVTQFFGPGTRLTVL.